These 5 T cell receptor beta chains came from one sample sequenced in a study of spatial heterogeneity in lung cancer. Study observations and caveats: Tracking of tumor mutation counts was seen in expanded intratumoral alpha and beta TCR counts.

Their antigens remain unidentified. Sample time point: sample taken at primary tumor resection. TCRdb passed the 5' RACE reads through MiXCR, listing each CDR3 protein once. This table holds 4,000 to 6,500 distinct CDR3 sequences, over 5% found once. Specimen: lung tumor tissue, collected at surgery. The receptors shown here come from a female donor with early-stage non-small cell lung cancer.

With regard to this clonotype: This beta chain is a stray sequence in a library constructed for alpha chains; its clone size is not meaningful. This chain uses TRBV2 with TRBJ1-5; 7 bases match TRBD1. Per the germline V gene, CDR1 is SNHLY and CDR2 is FYNNEI. The junction had 3 bases not matched to a gene; V was cut back by 1 base and J by 6 bases. This CDR3 region has 14 residues. In DNA, the CDR3 is TGTGCCAGCAGTGAAGAGGGGGCGAGTCAGCCCCAGCATTTT. Amino acids: CASSEEGASQPQHF.

This clonotype was counted many times. Germline is not matched at one junction end, which may reflect a read error. This beta chain is an unintended read in a library built for alpha chains; its size means little. The chain couples TRBV4-2 to TRBJ2-7, with D perhaps TRBD2 (6 bases). The CDR3 runs to 16 residues. Looked up from germline, CDR1 is LGHNA and CDR2 is YNFKEQ. CDR3 residues: CVSSQEALGGSYEQYF. The CDR3 DNA follows: TGTGTCAGCAGCCAAGAAGCCCTGGGGGGCTCCTACGAGCAGTACTTC.

About this clonotype itself: Because this beta chain is a stray read in a library intended to capture alpha chains, its abundance should not be given much weight. This chain connects TRBV20-1 to TRBJ2-2, with a tentative D call TRBD2 (6 bases). CDR3 length: 16 residues. Deletions cut 0 bases from V and 1 base from J, with 12 bases between. Germline V gene data show CDR1 as DFQATT and CDR2 as SNEGSKA (reference sequence). CDR3 loop: CSAREGSGLNTGELFF. The CDR3 DNA reads as TGCAGTGCTAGAGAAGGTAGCGGCTTGAACACCGGGGAGCTGTTTTTT.

By frequency in the sample, this clonotype is medium-sized. This beta chain is an unintended read in a library built for alpha chains; its size means little. The rearrangement links TRBV6-5 to TRBJ1-1; no definite D call. Trimming removed 7 bases from V and 4 bases from J, with 7 bases in between. The CDR3 is 11 residues long. Germline lookup yields CDR1 MNHEY and CDR2 SVGAGI. The CDR3 nucleotides read TGTGCCAGCATGGCGGTCACTGAAGCTTTCTTT. This codes for CASMAVTEAFF.

This clonotype is judged medium-sized. A library made for alpha chains picked up this beta chain off target, so its size means little. V and J are TRBV28 and TRBJ2-1; 8 nucleotides match TRBD2. This CDR3 has 15 residues. The V segment lost 7 bases and the J segment 0 bases; nucleotides outside the gene matches: 5. Germline CDR1 is MDHEN and CDR2 is SYDVKM. Here the CDR3 DNA reads TGTGCCAGCAAAACTAGCGGTACCTCCTACAATGAGCAGTTCTTC. This encodes CASKTSGTSYNEQFF.